This T cell receptor beta chain derives from a study of response to subunit inactivated influenza vaccine. Overall study findings and caveats: Researchers suggested that each seasonal influenza vaccination recruits few new T cells.

On this clonotype: Antigen unknown.

TCRdb re-analysed the RT-PCR reads in MiXCR, keeping a single row per CDR3 protein. In the table there are hundreds of thousands of distinct CDR3 sequences, over 11% of which are singletons. Germline CDR1 SGDLS, CDR2 YYNGEE. The CDR3 has 15 amino acids. J lost 4 bases, V lost 0 bases, and 5 bases had no gene match. The chain employs TRBV9 and TRBJ2-3; 7 nucleotides match TRBD2. The origin of this receptor is a man aged 50 to 60 who received an inactivated influenza vaccine. The sample was PBMCs from blood, taken 14 to 15 days before vaccination. CDR3 sequence: CASSVEGRGADTQYF. DNA of the CDR3: TGTGCCAGCAGCGTAGAAGGGAGGGGTGCAGATACGCAGTATTTT.